The 9 T cell receptor beta chains below all came from one sample that was sequenced in a study of graft-versus-host responses after intestinal transplantation. The table came from immunoSEQ multiplex PCR; TCRdb's copy has only in-frame clones and leaves some out. The data show 35,000 to 45,000 clones, more than 90% seen once. This material consisted of PBMCs, taken 16 days after intestinal transplant. Source of these receptors: a human patient who received an intestinal transplant, so some T cells may come from the graft donor.

The genes are TRBV28 and TRBJ2-1; TRBD1 or TRBD2 may be the D gene (5 bases each). CDR3 length: 15 residues. Germline CDR1 MDHEN, CDR2 SYDVKM. Trimming stripped 3 bases from V and 4 bases from J, with 13 bases between. This CDR3 reads CASSFWGSPYNEQFF. DNA for the CDR3: TGTGCCAGCAGTTTTTGGGGGAGCCCATACAATGAGCAGTTCTTC. The full variable domain, with the rest looked up from reference TRBV28 and TRBJ2-1, is DVKVTQSSRYLVKRTGEKVFLECVQDMDHENMFWYRQDPGLGLRLIYFSYDVKMKEKGDIPEGYSVSREKKERFSLILESASTNQTSMYLCASSFWGSPYNEQFFGPGTRLTVL.

The chain employs TRBV5-1 and TRBJ2-7; D is unclear. The CDR3 loop spans 15 amino acids. Germline loops: CDR1 SGHRS, CDR2 YFSETQ. V was clipped by 0 bases and J by 2 bases, with 12 bases between them. The CDR3 bases are TGCGCCAGCAGCTTGGGTCCGGGCGGAGCCTACGAGCAGTACTTC. This sequence encodes CASSLGPGGAYEQYF.

V and J are TRBV2 and TRBJ1-2; no definite D call. The CDR3 has 16 residues. CDR1 is SNHLY, CDR2 FYNNEI, per germline. With 2 bases removed from V and 0 bases from J, the gap between germline ends came to 13 bases. The CDR3 DNA is TGTGCCAGCAGTGAAAAATCCCCGCCGACTAACTATGGCTACACCTTC. Its protein is CASSEKSPPTNYGYTF.

This chain joins TRBV11-2 and TRBJ1-6; TRBD1 matches at 9 bases. The junction had 3 bases not matched to a gene; V was cut back by 3 bases and J by 6 bases. Germline V CDR1 and CDR2: SGHAT, FQNNGV. The CDR3 contains 15 residues. The CDR3, as DNA: TGTGCCAGCAGCTTCGGGACAGGGATTAATTCACCCCTCCACTTT. Translation: CASSFGTGINSPLHF.

On this clone itself: Other DNA sequences within the sample encode an identical CDR3. The rearrangement links TRBV7-9 to TRBJ2-7, with 9 bases matching TRBD2. The V gene's germline CDR1 is SEHNR and CDR2 FQNEAQ (reference sequence). V gave up 6 bases and J gave up 0 bases; unmatched junction bases: 3. CDR3 size: 14 residues. The CDR3 DNA follows: TGTGCCAGCAGTCTAGCGGGGAGCTCCTACGAGCAGTACTTC. It translates to CASSLAGSSYEQYF.

The chain employs TRBV6-1 and TRBJ1-3; a weak D match, TRBD1 (6 bases). CDR1 is MNHNS and CDR2 is SASEGT in the germline V gene. The V end was cut by 2 bases, the J end by 4 bases, with 12 bases between. CDR3 length equals 15 residues. CDR3 in amino acids: CASSERRGTGNTIYF. CDR3 DNA sequence: TGTGCCAGCAGTGAACGCCGGGGGACAGGAAACACCATATATTTT.

The V and J genes are TRBV19 and TRBJ1-2; no reliable D call. The CDR3 is made up of 15 amino acids. Germline-derived CDR1 and CDR2 are LNHDA and SQIVND (reference sequence). The V and J ends lost 6 bases and 5 bases respectively, with 19 bases between them. The CDR3 spells CASRSWDGKEYGYTF. CDR3 bases: TGTGCCAGTAGGTCCTGGGATGGGAAGGAATATGGCTACACCTTC. Full variable domain (rest looked up from reference TRBV19 and TRBJ1-2): DGGITQSPKYLFRKEGQNVTLSCEQNLNHDAMYWYRQDPGQGLRLIYYSQIVNDFQKGDIAEGYSVSREKKESFPLTVTSAQKNPTAFYLCASRSWDGKEYGYTFGSGTRLTVV.

The CDR3 loop is CASSLSVRDTEAFF. CDR3 sequence (DNA): TGTGCCAGCAGCCTCTCCGTTCGAGACACTGAAGCTTTCTTT. This chain links TRBV7-9 with TRBJ1-1; D ambiguous. CDR3 length equals 14 residues. V gave up 5 bases and J gave up 3 bases, with 13 bases separating them. Looked up from germline, CDR1 is SEHNR and CDR2 is FQNEAQ (reference sequence).

The chain recombines TRBV7-6 with TRBJ2-7, with 7 bases aligning to TRBD1. This CDR3 has 14 amino acids. The germline V gene encodes CDR1 SGHVS and CDR2 FNYEAQ. Germline trimming cut 5 bases from V and 3 bases from J; bases unmatched to any gene: 7. The CDR3, as DNA: TGTGCCAGCAGCCCTACCCAGGGGGTCTACGAGCAGTACTTC. This encodes CASSPTQGVYEQYF.